Detailed here is one T cell receptor (beta chain). Its antigen is undetermined. This sample also contains other DNA sequences that code for the same CDR3. Using immunoSEQ multiplex PCR, the repertoire was profiled, and TCRdb retains in-frame clones only, with some absent. The table has just under 100,000 clones, 80% to 95% seen once. CDR3 length: 14 amino acids. From germline, CDR1 is MNHNY and CDR2 SVGAGI (reference sequence). Trimming left V 2 bases short and J 0 bases short, with 7 bases between. The data are from a study of graft-versus-host responses after intestinal transplantation. In the study overall: Multivisceral, liver-intestinal, or isolated intestinal grafts went to recipients. Findings and limits, study-wide: Within the allografts of patients who had graft-donor T cell macrochimerism, graft-versus-host to host-versus-graft clonal ratios were high. With peak circulating GvH clone levels came an association with early post-transplant HvG declines. GvH clones detected in recipient marrow included some appearing first in ileum or blood.

The material sequenced was PBMCs, taken roughly 68 weeks after intestinal transplant. This chain joins TRBV6-6 and TRBJ1-1, with unresolved D. The receptor comes from a human patient who received an intestinal transplant, so some T cells may come from the graft donor. The CDR3 DNA reads as TGTGCCAGCAGTTACGGGCAGCTGAACACTGAAGCTTTCTTT. This translates into CASSYGQLNTEAFF.